These T cell receptor beta chains were read from a single sample in a study of blood T cells in healthy people across ages. One entry per CDR3 protein results from TCRdb running MiXCR on the 5' RACE reads. The sample lists about 970,000 distinct CDR3 sequences, approximately 50% occurring once. Sequencing input: blood. The receptors shown here come from a woman aged 55-70 years in good health. Each CDR3 is given with its conserved first and last residue.

>TRBJ2-5|TRBV12-3/TRBV12-4
CASSRDRDGWDQETQYF
>TRBJ2-5|TRBV12-3/TRBV12-4
CASSLGQGGAYETQYF
>TRBJ2-1|TRBV21-1
CASSKMGGRVDEQFF
>TRBJ2-5|TRBV7-2
CASSLGSGGGGTQYF
>TRBJ2-1|TRBV7-3
CASSNSGTSGSRYNEQFF
>TRBJ2-1|TRBV20-1
CSALTGGAATYNEQFF
>TRBJ2-7|TRBV21-1
CASSKGTGQYF
>TRBJ2-7|TRBV12-3/TRBV12-4
CASSTSTPYEQYF
>TRBJ1-1|TRBV12-3/TRBV12-4
CASSKTDTEAFF
>TRBJ2-7|TRBV29-1
CSVDGGGYEQYF
>TRBJ2-7|TRBV3-1
CASSQVAGATYEQYF
>TRBJ2-3|TRBV27
CAPRGDRHTDTQYF
>TRBJ2-5|TRBV4-1
CASSQDLALETQYF